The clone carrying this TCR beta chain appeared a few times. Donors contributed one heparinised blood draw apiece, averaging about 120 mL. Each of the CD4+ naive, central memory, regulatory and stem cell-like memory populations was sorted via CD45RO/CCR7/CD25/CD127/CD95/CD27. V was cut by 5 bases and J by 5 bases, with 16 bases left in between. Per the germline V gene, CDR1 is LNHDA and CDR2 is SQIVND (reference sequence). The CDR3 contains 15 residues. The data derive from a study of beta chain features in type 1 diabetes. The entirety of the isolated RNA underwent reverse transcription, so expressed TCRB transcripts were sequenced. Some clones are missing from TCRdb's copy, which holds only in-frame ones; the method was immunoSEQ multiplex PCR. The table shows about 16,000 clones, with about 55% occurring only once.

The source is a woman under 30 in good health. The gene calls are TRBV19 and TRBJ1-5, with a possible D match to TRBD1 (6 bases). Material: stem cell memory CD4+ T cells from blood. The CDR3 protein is CASSGTGFVYQPQHF. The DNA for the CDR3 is TGTGCCAGTAGTGGCACAGGGTTTGTGTATCAGCCCCAGCATTTT.